The 32 T cell receptor beta chains given below trace back to one sample, sequenced in a study of blood T cell repertoires in COVID-19. Only in-frame clones appear in the TCRdb table, and some are missing; sequencing was by immunoSEQ multiplex PCR. Of over 200,000 clones listed, 80% to 90% are singletons. Material: PBMCs or T cells enriched from blood (not recorded which). These receptors were collected from a man between 18 and 35 years old who had recovered from COVID-19.

This clone was counted a few times. This chain links TRBV5-1 with TRBJ2-3; possible D gene TRBD2, 6 bases. The germline V and J ends were trimmed by 5 bases and 0 bases, with 16 bases remaining between them. CDR1 and CDR2 (germline): SGHRS, YFSETQ. This CDR3 region has 16 residues. CDR3 amino acids: CASREISGDSTDTQYF. The CDR3 nucleotides are TGCGCCAGCAGAGAGATTAGCGGTGATAGCACAGATACGCAGTATTTT.

J is TRBJ2-1 and V is TRBV11-2, with 12 bases matching TRBD2. The ends lost 5 bases at V and 2 bases at J; junction bases unmatched: 4. CDR3 length equals 16 residues. The germline V gene has CDR1 SGHAT and CDR2 FQNNGV. The CDR3 bases are TGTGCCAGCAGCCCCTGGACTAGCGGGACCTACAATGAGCAGTTCTTC. Translation: CASSPWTSGTYNEQFF.

The chain joins TRBV19 to TRBJ1-5, with D possibly matching TRBD1 (6 bases). Looked up from germline, CDR1 is LNHDA and CDR2 is SQIVND (reference sequence). The CDR3 is 17 residues long. V was trimmed by 5 bases and J by 3 bases, leaving 20 bases between them. CDR3 residues: CASSPRWGLNYNQPQHF. Written as DNA, the CDR3 is TGTGCCAGTAGTCCCCGGTGGGGGCTCAATTACAATCAGCCCCAGCATTTT. The full variable domain, in which reference TRBV19 and TRBJ1-5 provide the parts outside the CDR3, is DGGITQSPKYLFRKEGQNVTLSCEQNLNHDAMYWYRQDPGQGLRLIYYSQIVNDFQKGDIAEGYSVSREKKESFPLTVTSAQKNPTAFYLCASSPRWGLNYNQPQHFGDGTRLSIL.

This clone was picked up one time. The chain employs TRBV6-1 and TRBJ2-1; 16 bases match TRBD2. Germline V gene data show CDR1 as MNHNS and CDR2 as SASEGT. Losses at the gene ends were 4 bases for V and 8 bases for J; bases not matched to a gene: 5. The CDR3 loop spans 16 amino acids. The CDR3 reads CASSGEGLAGGYEQFF. The CDR3 DNA is TGTGCCAGCAGTGGGGAGGGACTAGCGGGGGGGTATGAGCAGTTCTTC.

The chain couples TRBV5-1 to TRBJ1-2, with D uncertain. V shed 2 bases and J shed 1 base, with 12 bases lying between them. The CDR3 extends over 15 amino acids. CDR1 and CDR2 (germline): SGHRS, YFSETQ. For the CDR3, the DNA is TGCGCCAGCAGCTTCGCAGGATCTCTTAACTATGGCTACACCTTC. Protein sequence: CASSFAGSLNYGYTF.

The gene calls are TRBV2 and TRBJ2-3; D is uncertain. V shed 6 bases and J shed 1 base, with 5 bases lying between them. In germline, CDR1 is SNHLY, CDR2 FYNNEI. There are 12 residues in the CDR3. CDR3 nucleotides: TGTGCCAGCAGCGTTGGCACAGATACGCAGTATTTT. Amino acids: CASSVGTDTQYF.

CDR3 region: CATPSSGNTIYF. For the CDR3, the DNA is TGTGCCACCCCGAGCTCTGGAAACACCATATATTTT. The chain combines TRBV7-9 with TRBJ1-3; unclear D gene. The CDR3 covers 12 residues. V lost 10 bases, J lost 0 bases, and 7 bases lay in between. The germline CDR1 and CDR2 sequences are SEHNR and FQNEAQ (reference sequence).

This sequence joins TRBV28 and TRBJ1-2, with D possibly being TRBD1 (6 bases). Germline-derived CDR1 and CDR2 are MDHEN and SYDVKM. This CDR3 region has 12 residues. Trimming cost V 10 bases and J 4 bases, with 13 bases left between them. DNA for the CDR3: TGTGCCACCTCGACAGGTTTCTATGGCTACACCTTC. This codes for CATSTGFYGYTF.

The chain carries TRBV29-1 and TRBJ2-2; D gene uncertain. Germline CDR1 SQVTM, CDR2 ANQGSEA. This CDR3 has 13 amino acids. Trimming stripped 5 bases from V and 4 bases from J, with 11 bases between. For the CDR3, the DNA is TGCAGCGTTTGGAGAAGAGGCACCGGGGAGCTGTTTTTT. The encoded protein is CSVWRRGTGELFF.

The gene calls are TRBV18 and TRBJ2-2, with D maybe TRBD2 (6 bases). V was clipped by 2 bases and J by 4 bases, with 8 bases between them. Germline V CDR1 and CDR2: KGHSH, LQKENI. This CDR3 is built from 14 residues. CDR3 nucleotides: TGTGCCAGCTCACCAAGGGAGGTCACCGGGGAGCTGTTTTTT. It yields the protein CASSPREVTGELFF.

This clone was counted a few times. This chain connects TRBV4-1 to TRBJ2-3; D gene unclear. The germline CDR1 and CDR2 sequences are MGHRA and YSYEKL. V gave up 0 bases and J gave up 4 bases, with 5 bases separating them. The CDR3 has 13 amino acids. The CDR3 protein is CASSQDLSDTQYF. CDR3 DNA: TGCGCCAGCAGCCAAGATCTGTCAGATACGCAGTATTTT.

CDR3 sequence: CSVQRGQGEKLFF. CDR3 nucleotides: TGCAGCGTTCAAAGGGGGCAGGGGGAAAAACTGTTTTTT. The chain employs TRBV29-1 and TRBJ1-4; 7 bases align to TRBD1. Losses at the gene ends were 5 bases for V and 8 bases for J; bases not matched to a gene: 8. This CDR3 contains 13 residues. The germline V gene encodes CDR1 SQVTM and CDR2 ANQGSEA.

This chain joins TRBV27 and TRBJ2-1; the match to TRBD2 covers 8 bases. The V and J ends lost 5 bases and 3 bases, in that order; junction bases with no gene match: 12. The germline gives CDR1 MNHEY, CDR2 SMNVEV (reference sequence). The CDR3 totals 17 residues. The CDR3 sequence is CASSSRGGSGVYNEQFF. The CDR3 DNA reads TGTGCCAGCAGTAGCCGGGGGGGTAGCGGGGTCTACAATGAGCAGTTCTTC.

This clone showed up just a few times. V is TRBV18 and J is TRBJ1-6, with 7 bases aligning to TRBD1. The germline gives CDR1 KGHSH, CDR2 LQKENI. The CDR3 covers 15 residues. J gave up 8 bases and V 0 bases, and 4 bases lay outside the gene matches. This CDR3 reads CASSPPNRGDSPLHF. The DNA of the CDR3 is TGTGCCAGCTCACCACCGAACAGGGGTGATTCACCCCTCCACTTT.

The chain recombines TRBV30 with TRBJ2-5, with 9 positions matching TRBD2. This CDR3 contains 14 residues. The germline CDR1 and CDR2 sequences are GTSNPN and SVGIG (reference sequence). Trimming took 3 bases from V and 1 from J; bases not matched to a gene: 3. In DNA, the CDR3 is TGTGCCTGGAGACCTAGCGGGGCCCAAGAGACCCAGTACTTC. Translating gives CAWRPSGAQETQYF. The entire variable domain, with the rest obtained from reference TRBV30 and TRBJ2-5, is as follows: SQTIHQWPATLVQPVGSPLSLECTVEGTSNPNLYWYRQAAGRGLQLLFYSVGIGQISSEVPQNLSASRPQDRQFILSSKKLLLSDSGFYLCAWRPSGAQETQYFGPGTRLLVL.

The chain couples TRBV11-3 to TRBJ2-3, with D unresolved. The V end was cut by 5 bases, the J end by 3 bases, with 9 bases between. CDR3 length: 13 amino acids. Looked up from germline, CDR1 is SGHNT and CDR2 is YENEEA. The CDR3 is CASSSFQTDTQYF. The CDR3 region has the DNA TGTGCCAGCAGCAGTTTCCAGACAGATACGCAGTATTTT. Combining the CDR3 with reference TRBV11-3 and TRBJ2-3 gives the whole variable domain EAGVVQSPRYKIIEKKQPVAFWCNPISGHNTLYWYLQNLGQGPELLIRYENEEAVDDSQLPKDRFSAERLKGVDSTLKIQPAELGDSAVYLCASSSFQTDTQYFGPGTRLTVL.

This clone was picked up a small number of times. The CDR3 nucleotides are TGTGCCAGCAGCCCAAGGACAGCCCAAGAGACCCAGTACTTC. Translated, it gives CASSPRTAQETQYF. This rearrangement joins TRBV11-2 to TRBJ2-5; weak D call: TRBD1 (6 bases). The germline V and J ends were trimmed by 5 bases and 1 base, with 11 bases remaining between them. Germline V gives CDR1 SGHAT, CDR2 FQNNGV. This CDR3 comprises 14 residues.

V usage is TRBV25-1 and J usage is TRBJ1-4; D possibly corresponds to TRBD1 (6 bases). The CDR3 covers 17 residues. V was trimmed by 1 base and J by 8 bases, leaving 20 bases between them. Germline values: CDR1 MGHDK, CDR2 SYGVNS. In nucleotides, the CDR3 is TGTGCCAGCAGTGAATCTGGACAGTCCCTGCTAGGGGAAAAACTGTTTTTT. Translated: CASSESGQSLLGEKLFF.

This clone occurred once. The gene calls are TRBV15 and TRBJ2-7; 7 bases are a match to TRBD2. Per germline, CDR1 LNHNV and CDR2 YYDKDF (reference sequence). This CDR3 contains 16 residues. Unmatched junction bases numbered 5, after V lost 0 bases and J lost 0 bases. CDR3 nucleotide sequence: TGTGCCACCAGCAGAGATCTGGGGGGGGGCTCCTACGAGCAGTACTTC. Amino acids: CATSRDLGGGSYEQYF.

The chain couples TRBV5-1 to TRBJ1-5, with no clear D. The V gene's germline CDR1 is SGHRS and CDR2 YFSETQ. Trimming shortened V by 0 bases and J by 5 bases, and 9 bases separated the two germline ends. CDR3 size: 14 residues. In nucleotides, the CDR3 is TGCGCCAGCAGCTTGGGTGGGGAGCATCAGCCCCAGCATTTT. This gives the protein CASSLGGEHQPQHF.

This chain links TRBV7-9 with TRBJ1-1, with 8 bases that match TRBD1. The V segment lost 5 bases and the J segment 8 bases; nucleotides outside the gene matches: 10. Germline-derived CDR1 and CDR2 are SEHNR and FQNEAQ (reference sequence). The CDR3 is made up of 14 amino acids. CDR3 in DNA: TGTGCCAGCAGCCCCCCCGGGCCAGGGGGCGAAGCTTTCTTT. Amino acids: CASSPPGPGGEAFF.

In this sample, this clone turned up many times. The rearrangement uses TRBV4-1 and TRBJ1-3, with TRBD1 matching 11 bases. CDR3 length: 15 amino acids. V trimming: 4 bases; J trimming: 7 bases; junction bases outside the gene matches: 6. Germline values: CDR1 MGHRA, CDR2 YSYEKL. The CDR3 reads CASSLGQGARNTIYF. The DNA for the CDR3 is TGCGCCAGCAGCCTAGGACAGGGGGCGAGGAACACCATATATTTT.

The rearrangement joins TRBV10-3 to TRBJ1-5; 8 bases agree with TRBD1. With V trimmed by 7 bases and J by 5 bases, 4 bases remained unmatched. Germline V gives CDR1 ENHRY, CDR2 SYGVKD. The CDR3 is 13 residues long. CDR3 amino acids: CAITRGPDQPQHF. CDR3 nucleotide sequence: TGTGCCATCACCAGGGGGCCCGATCAGCCCCAGCATTTT.

This chain uses TRBV28 with TRBJ2-7; D might be TRBD1 (6 bases). The V gene lost 2 bases and the J gene lost 0 bases, with 11 bases spanning the gap. The CDR3 is made up of 15 amino acids. Germline-derived CDR1 and CDR2 are MDHEN and SYDVKM. In nucleotides, the CDR3 is TGTGCCAGCAGTTTAACGGACAGAGCCTCCTACGAGCAGTACTTC. Its translation: CASSLTDRASYEQYF.

The V gene is TRBV3-1 (or the pseudogene TRBV3-2), the J gene TRBJ1-2, with a possible D match to TRBD1 (6 bases). V gave up 6 bases and J gave up 8 bases, with 10 bases separating them. Germline V gives CDR1 LGHDT, CDR2 YNNKEL (reference sequence). This CDR3 is 11 amino acids long. The CDR3 DNA follows: TGTGCCAGCAGTACAGGGAGAGGCTACACCTTC. Translation: CASSTGRGYTF.

This sequence joins TRBV7-9 and TRBJ1-2; 7 bases line up with TRBD1. The V segment lost 5 bases and the J segment 7 bases; nucleotides outside the gene matches: 13. This CDR3 is 15 amino acids long. Per the germline V gene, CDR1 is SEHNR and CDR2 is FQNEAQ (reference sequence). The CDR3 DNA is TGTGCCAGCAGCAACACAGGGGAGGCGGTTTCTGGCTACACCTTC. Translation: CASSNTGEAVSGYTF.

The chain carries TRBV28 and TRBJ1-5; tentative D call: TRBD1 (6 bases). This CDR3 region has 18 residues. Germline CDR1 is MDHEN and CDR2 is SYDVKM. The ends were cut back, 3 bases at V and 3 bases at J, with 21 bases in the middle. For the CDR3, the DNA is TGTGCCAGCAGTTTTGCCCCCGAGACAGGTAGGGTCAATCAGCCCCAGCATTTT. Residues: CASSFAPETGRVNQPQHF.

V is TRBV27 and J is TRBJ2-7; 7 bases align to TRBD1. With 5 bases clipped from V and 0 bases from J, the junction kept 4 bases outside the gene matches. This CDR3 contains 14 residues. Germline loops: CDR1 MNHEY, CDR2 SMNVEV (reference sequence). This CDR3 is CASSPGQTSYEQYF. The CDR3 DNA follows: TGTGCCAGCAGTCCGGGACAGACCTCCTACGAGCAGTACTTC.

This clone was recorded only once. The V and J genes are TRBV11-2 and TRBJ1-6; D is perhaps TRBD1 (5 bases). The CDR3 has 17 amino acids. The germline V gene encodes CDR1 SGHAT and CDR2 FQNNGV. The V end was cut by 1 base, the J end by 1 base, with 11 bases between. Here the CDR3 DNA reads TGTGCCAGCAGCTTAGGAAGGGGCATTTCCTATAATTCACCCCTCCACTTT. Its translation: CASSLGRGISYNSPLHF.

This clone turned up a few times. The CDR3 region is CASSYSTGAETQYF. The CDR3 bases are TGTGCCAGCAGTTACTCAACAGGGGCAGAGACCCAGTACTTC. The V and J genes are TRBV6-5 and TRBJ2-5; 7 bases are shared with TRBD1. Germline V gene data show CDR1 as MNHEY and CDR2 as SVGAGI. The V and J ends lost 0 bases and 4 bases, in that order; junction bases with no gene match: 2. This CDR3 contains 14 residues.

V gene TRBV5-1 combines with J gene TRBJ2-4; D possibly corresponds to TRBD2 (5 bases). The germline V and J ends were trimmed by 2 bases and 0 bases, with 9 bases remaining between them. The CDR3 contains 15 residues. Germline CDR1 SGHRS, CDR2 YFSETQ. Here the CDR3 reads CASSFSAGAKNIQYF. In DNA, the CDR3 is TGCGCCAGCAGCTTTTCCGCGGGAGCCAAAAACATTCAGTACTTC.

Concerning this clone itself: At one end the junction does not follow the germline gene, possibly because of a read error. The chain recombines TRBV19 with TRBJ1-2, with a weak D call TRBD1 (5 bases). Per the germline V gene, CDR1 is LNHDA and CDR2 is SQIVND (reference sequence). This CDR3 is 10 amino acids long. CDR3 nucleotide sequence: TGTGCCAGTAGTATGGGGCTCCTAGTCTTC. It translates to CASSMGLLVF. Looking up the rest from reference TRBV19 and TRBJ1-2 gives the full variable domain: DGGITQSPKYLFRKEGQNVTLSCEQNLNHDAMYWYRQDPGQGLRLIYYSQIVNDFQKGDIAEGYSVSREKKESFPLTVTSAQKNPTAFYLCASSMGLLVFGSGTRLTVV.